Below are 30 T cell receptor beta chains sequenced from a single sample in a study of T cells in Graves' hyperthyroidism and ophthalmopathy. RNA transcripts served as the template for amplifying TCR beta CDR3 regions. The HTBI primer set served for first-round RT-PCR of the TCR CDR3. One entry per CDR3 protein results from TCRdb running MiXCR on the multiplex PCR reads. The sample includes around 240,000 distinct CDR3 sequences, about 16% of them seen just once. Sequenced material: blood. The receptors stem from a young woman with Graves' ophthalmopathy.

This clonotype has ten or more counts. The gene calls are TRBV6-1 and TRBJ1-5; D is undetermined. This CDR3 region has 15 residues. The V end lost 5 bases, the J end lost 0 bases, and 11 bases lay between the germline ends. Germline CDR1 reads MNHNS; CDR2 reads SASEGT. Here the CDR3 reads CASSYADTSNQPQHF. DNA for the CDR3: TGTGCCAGCAGTTACGCAGACACTAGCAATCAGCCCCAGCATTTT.

Many counts were recorded for this clonotype. The chain links TRBV5-1 to TRBJ1-2; D is possibly TRBD1 (6 bases). The V and J ends lost 1 base and 8 bases respectively, with 15 bases between them. Germline V gene sequence: CDR1 SGHRS, CDR2 YFSETQ. The CDR3 consists of 14 residues. DNA for the CDR3: TGCGCCAGCAGCTTGATAGGGGGGAATCAGGGCTACACCTTC. This codes for CASSLIGGNQGYTF.

This clonotype was detected ten times or more. The chain employs TRBV7-9 and TRBJ1-4, with D hard to call. V gave up 3 bases and J gave up 0 bases, with 8 bases separating them. This CDR3 region has 15 residues. Germline-derived CDR1 and CDR2 are SEHNR and FQNEAQ (reference sequence). CDR3: CASSFSETTNEKLFF. The CDR3 DNA sequence: TGTGCCAGCAGCTTTTCGGAAACAACTAATGAAAAACTGTTTTTT.

This clonotype was seen repeatedly, ten times or more. This chain connects TRBV28 to TRBJ1-1, with D perhaps matching TRBD1 (6 bases). Germline lookup yields CDR1 MDHEN and CDR2 SYDVKM. V dropped 8 bases and J dropped 3 bases, with 25 bases sitting between them. The CDR3 sequence is 17 residues long. The CDR3 is CASLGHFRGGGDTEAFF. CDR3 DNA: TGTGCCAGCTTGGGCCATTTCCGGGGAGGGGGGGACACTGAAGCTTTCTTT. The full variable domain, with the rest looked up from reference TRBV28 and TRBJ1-1, is DVKVTQSSRYLVKRTGEKVFLECVQDMDHENMFWYRQDPGLGLRLIYFSYDVKMKEKGDIPEGYSVSREKKERFSLILESASTNQTSMYLCASLGHFRGGGDTEAFFGQGTRLTVV.

This clonotype was observed at least ten times. V gene TRBV5-1 combines with J gene TRBJ1-1, with D possibly matching TRBD1 (5 bases). Germline values: CDR1 SGHRS, CDR2 YFSETQ. Between the trimmed V and J ends, which lost 4 bases and 6 bases, there was a span of 10 bases. The CDR3 runs to 12 residues. CDR3 in amino acids: CASSARGAEAFF. CDR3 DNA sequence: TGCGCCAGCAGCGCGAGGGGCGCTGAAGCTTTCTTT.

The rearrangement links TRBV28 to TRBJ2-1; 15 bases agree with TRBD2. CDR1 and CDR2 from the germline V gene are MDHEN and SYDVKM. Trimming at V came to 7 bases and at J to 4 bases, leaving 17 bases not matched to a gene. The CDR3 sequence is 20 residues long. CDR3: CASNPTVRTSGGAAYNEQFF. CDR3 nucleotides: TGTGCCAGCAACCCAACGGTGAGGACTAGCGGGGGGGCCGCATACAATGAGCAGTTCTTC.

In its sample, this clonotype was seen many times. The chain links TRBV5-1 to TRBJ1-2; perhaps TRBD1 as D (5 bases). Trimming stripped 0 bases from V and 6 bases from J, with 9 bases between. Germline V gives CDR1 SGHRS, CDR2 YFSETQ. The CDR3 sequence is 13 residues long. The CDR3 bases are TGCGCCAGCAGCTTGGAGGGGCCAGATGGCTACACCTTC. Translated: CASSLEGPDGYTF.

This clonotype was recorded many times. The chain joins TRBV7-9 to TRBJ1-6, with TRBD1 identical over 8 bases. CDR3 length: 14 residues. V was pared by 5 bases and J by 6 bases, with 3 bases of the junction left unmatched. CDR1 and CDR2 from the germline V gene are SEHNR and FQNEAQ (reference sequence). CDR3 nucleotides: TGTGCCAGCAGCCCCACAGGGGGTAATTCACCCCTCCACTTT. It translates to CASSPTGGNSPLHF.

In its sample, this clonotype was seen a few times. The V gene is TRBV12-3 or TRBV12-4, the J gene TRBJ2-7; D unresolved. CDR3 length: 12 residues. Trimming left V 10 bases short and J 4 bases short, with 14 bases between. CDR3 coding DNA: TGTGCCAACAGAGCCCCCGGTTACGAGCAGTACTTC. Encoded protein: CANRAPGYEQYF.

V gene TRBV6-1 combines with J gene TRBJ2-7; TRBD2 might be the D (6 bases). The V end lost 8 bases, the J end lost 3 bases, and 20 bases lay between the germline ends. This CDR3 comprises 15 residues. The germline V gene encodes CDR1 MNHNS and CDR2 SASEGT. The CDR3 DNA reads as TGTGCCAGCGGGGGAAGCGGCAGGGAGGTCTACGAGCAGTACTTC. Translation gives CASGGSGREVYEQYF.

This clonotype was detected ten times or more. The rearrangement links TRBV6-2 or TRBV6-3 to TRBJ2-7; D may be TRBD1 (7 bases). This CDR3 comprises 14 residues. V was shortened by 5 bases and J by 4 bases, with 15 bases between the two germline ends. Germline lookup yields CDR1 MNHEY and CDR2 SVGEGT. The CDR3 loop is CASSLPGGRYEQYF. CDR3 in DNA: TGTGCCAGCAGTCTCCCAGGGGGGCGTTACGAGCAGTACTTC.

This clonotype was seen many times. The V and J genes are TRBV28 and TRBJ1-3; D call uncertain. Germline V gene lookup returns CDR1 MDHEN and CDR2 SYDVKM. The CDR3 consists of 13 residues. V was shortened by 6 bases and J by 2 bases, with 8 bases between the two germline ends. CDR3 DNA sequence: TGTGCCAGCAGAACGACACCTGGAAACACCATATATTTT. Its translation is CASRTTPGNTIYF.

This clonotype was seen repeatedly, ten times or more. The CDR3 loop is CASSFELGPRLGTEAFF. The CDR3 DNA is TGCGCCAGCAGCTTCGAACTGGGACCGCGCCTTGGCACTGAAGCTTTCTTT. The gene calls are TRBV5-1 and TRBJ1-1; maybe TRBD1 (5 bases). The CDR3 loop spans 17 amino acids. Deletions cut 2 bases from V and 4 bases from J, with 21 bases between. The germline V gene has CDR1 SGHRS and CDR2 YFSETQ.

This clonotype was counted many times. J is TRBJ1-1 and V is TRBV29-1; the D gene is possibly TRBD1 (5 bases). V shed 2 bases and J shed 2 bases, with 9 bases lying between them. CDR3 length equals 13 residues. Germline values: CDR1 SQVTM, CDR2 ANQGSEA. CDR3: CSVELTDNTEAFF. The CDR3 bases are TGCAGCGTTGAATTGACAGACAACACTGAAGCTTTCTTT.

This clonotype appeared many times. V is TRBV20-1 and J is TRBJ1-2; D remains ambiguous. The V and J ends lost 0 bases and 2 bases respectively, with 16 bases between them. The germline gives CDR1 DFQATT, CDR2 SNEGSKA (reference sequence). This CDR3 region has 16 residues. CDR3 nucleotides: TGCAGTGCTAGAGATGTCGGGTTGGCCGAAAACTATGGCTACACCTTC. It encodes CSARDVGLAENYGYTF.

This clonotype has ten or more counts. CDR3 bases: TGTGCCAGCAGTTTATTCGGATATGAAGCTTTCTTT. This translates into CASSLFGYEAFF. This chain uses TRBV28 with TRBJ1-1, with D hard to call. The length of the CDR3 is 12 residues. V was trimmed by 1 base and J by 7 bases, leaving 7 bases between them. Germline loops: CDR1 MDHEN, CDR2 SYDVKM.

This clonotype was seen many times. The chain combines TRBV13 with TRBJ2-3; the D gene is possibly TRBD2 (6 bases). V gave up 4 bases and J gave up 2 bases, with 19 bases separating them. Germline loops: CDR1 PRHDT, CDR2 FYEKMQ (reference sequence). The CDR3 totals 17 residues. The CDR3 region is CASSSRGFGEDTDTQYF. The CDR3 nucleotides read TGTGCCAGCAGCTCCCGGGGCTTTGGGGAGGACACAGATACGCAGTATTTT.

This clonotype showed up many times. The rearrangement joins TRBV9 to TRBJ1-6; unclear D gene. V dropped 0 bases and J dropped 7 bases, with 11 bases sitting between them. The CDR3 has 15 residues. The germline V gene encodes CDR1 SGDLS and CDR2 YYNGEE. CDR3 in amino acids: CASSVVGSPNSPLHF. Written as DNA, the CDR3 is TGTGCCAGCAGCGTAGTGGGCAGCCCCAATTCACCCCTCCACTTT.

This clonotype was seen repeatedly, ten times or more. The chain is built from TRBV19 and TRBJ1-5; 7 bases line up with TRBD1. The length of the CDR3 is 14 residues. Germline V gives CDR1 LNHDA, CDR2 SQIVND (reference sequence). V trimming: 9 bases; J trimming: 6 bases; junction bases outside the gene matches: 11. The CDR3 region is CASDTGETSQPQHF. The CDR3 nucleotides read TGTGCCAGCGATACAGGGGAAACCTCTCAGCCCCAGCATTTT.

This clonotype was picked up many times. The chain has TRBV11-3 and TRBJ2-7, with 9 bases matching TRBD2. This CDR3 region has 15 residues. V dropped 5 bases and J dropped 1; count of bases not matched to a gene: 6. Germline CDR1 is SGHNT and CDR2 is YENEEA. The CDR3 is CASSPGLASSYEQYF. The CDR3 DNA follows: TGTGCCAGCAGCCCGGGACTAGCCTCATCCTACGAGCAGTACTTC.

At least ten counts were recorded for this clonotype. The V gene is TRBV29-1, the J gene TRBJ1-4, with D perhaps TRBD1 (5 bases). The CDR3 consists of 14 residues. Germline V gene lookup returns CDR1 SQVTM and CDR2 ANQGSEA. The V end lost 6 bases, the J end lost 7 bases, and 18 bases lay between the germline ends. The CDR3: CSVRGDGVAEKLFF. As DNA, the CDR3 is TGCAGCGTGAGGGGAGACGGTGTAGCTGAAAAACTGTTTTTT. Combining the CDR3 with reference TRBV29-1 and TRBJ1-4 gives the whole variable domain SAVISQKPSRDICQRGTSLTIQCQVDSQVTMMFWYRQQPGQSLTLIATANQGSEATYESGFVIDKFPISRPNLTFSTLTVSNMSPEDSSIYLCSVRGDGVAEKLFFGSGTQLSVL.

This clonotype came up many times. The V and J genes are TRBV27 and TRBJ2-7; 9 bases are a match to TRBD2. CDR3 length equals 15 residues. Germline V gene data show CDR1 as MNHEY and CDR2 as SMNVEV (reference sequence). The V and J ends lost 5 bases and 1 base, in that order; junction bases with no gene match: 6. The CDR3 DNA reads TGTGCCAGCAGTGGGTTAGCGGGAGCATCCTACGAGCAGTACTTC. It is translated as CASSGLAGASYEQYF.

The table lists this clonotype with a few counts. The V call is TRBV4-1, the J call TRBJ2-1; TRBD1 matches at 9 bases. V was clipped by 1 base and J by 4 bases; unmatched bases: 8. CDR1 MGHRA and CDR2 YSYEKL come from the germline V gene. The CDR3 is 17 amino acids. The CDR3 coding sequence is TGCGCCAGCAGCCAAGCATCATCGGGACAGGGTTACAATGAGCAGTTCTTC. Its protein product is CASSQASSGQGYNEQFF.

This clonotype was recorded at least ten times. This chain connects TRBV7-2 to TRBJ2-1; D gene unclear. The V end lost 0 bases, the J end lost 0 bases, and 12 bases lay between the germline ends. Germline-derived CDR1 and CDR2 are SGHTA and FQGNSA. The CDR3 length is 17 residues. In DNA, the CDR3 is TGTGCCAGCAGCTTAGCTCCCTTGGCGGTCTCCTACAATGAGCAGTTCTTC. The encoded protein is CASSLAPLAVSYNEQFF.

This clonotype showed up many times. The CDR3, as DNA: TGTGCCATAAGAGGGGCGAGCGCTTCACCCCTCCACTTT. As protein: CAIRGASASPLHF. The rearrangement links TRBV6-1 to TRBJ1-6, with D maybe TRBD1 (5 bases). With 10 bases removed from V and 9 bases from J, the gap between germline ends came to 16 bases. Germline V gives CDR1 MNHNS, CDR2 SASEGT. This CDR3 is built from 13 residues.

This clonotype was counted a few times. The genes are TRBV20-1 and TRBJ2-5; TRBD2 agrees at 8 bases. The CDR3 is made up of 15 amino acids. V shed 3 bases and J 4 bases; nucleotides not matched to a gene: 10. Germline assignment: CDR1 DFQATT and CDR2 SNEGSKA (reference sequence). CDR3 DNA sequence: TGCAGTGCTAGCGGGGGGGGCGGTATTGGAGAGACCCAGTACTTC. Translating gives CSASGGGGIGETQYF.

In its sample, this clonotype was seen many times. The gene calls are TRBV7-9 and TRBJ1-2; tentatively, D is TRBD1 (5 bases). The CDR3 totals 13 residues. The germline V gene has CDR1 SEHNR and CDR2 FQNEAQ (reference sequence). With 7 bases removed from V and 2 bases from J, the gap between germline ends came to 11 bases. This CDR3 reads CASTAPGNYGYTF. CDR3 coding DNA: TGTGCCAGCACCGCGCCAGGGAACTATGGCTACACCTTC.

The sample holds a few counts of this clonotype. The rearrangement links TRBV25-1 to TRBJ2-2, with 10 bases identical to TRBD1. The V gene's germline CDR1 is MGHDK and CDR2 SYGVNS. The CDR3 is 14 residues long. The trim removed 8 bases at V and 4 bases at J, leaving 4 bases unmatched. CDR3 bases: TGTGCCAGCGGGACAGGGGCTACCACCGGGGAGCTGTTTTTT. Amino acid sequence: CASGTGATTGELFF.

This clonotype was seen ten or more times. The chain recombines TRBV29-1 with TRBJ2-7, with D perhaps matching TRBD1 (6 bases). Germline V gene lookup returns CDR1 SQVTM and CDR2 ANQGSEA. V was cut by 5 bases and J by 7 bases, with 12 bases left in between. This CDR3 is built from 11 residues. For the CDR3, the DNA is TGCAGCGTTTGGTCAAGGGGGGAGCAGTACTTC. Translation gives CSVWSRGEQYF.

This clonotype was seen at least ten times. CDR3 sequence reads: CASKTPGTSGRNYNEQFF. The CDR3 DNA is TGTGCCAGCAAAACCCCCGGGACTAGCGGGAGGAACTACAATGAGCAGTTCTTC. The J gene is TRBJ2-1, the V gene TRBV28; 15 bases line up with TRBD2. Germline V gene data show CDR1 as MDHEN and CDR2 as SYDVKM. Trimming at V came to 7 bases and at J to 3 bases, leaving 10 bases not matched to a gene. The CDR3 runs 18 residues.